The present entry profiles one TCR beta chain with its context. Generated by immunoSEQ multiplex PCR, the TCRdb table keeps only in-frame clones and is missing some. The table has roughly 46,000 clones, about 93% seen once. The CDR3 runs to 12 residues. Trimming took 8 bases from V and 5 from J, leaving 12 bases between them. From germline, CDR1 is LNHDA and CDR2 SQIVND (reference sequence). This entry belongs to a study of T cell changes during pregnancy in multiple sclerosis. The chain recombines TRBV19 with TRBJ1-1, with D perhaps TRBD1 (6 bases). Sequences were derived from CD8+ T cells from peripheral blood mononuclear cells, sampled after pregnancy. The receptor comes from a female donor with multiple sclerosis, enrolled in a pregnancy study. CDR3 sequence reads: CASRMQGTEAFF. The CDR3 nucleotides read TGTGCCAGTCGAATGCAGGGGACTGAAGCTTTCTTT.